This T cell receptor beta chain was recorded in a study of cytomegalovirus exposure and HLA in healthy donors (TCRdb year 2017). At the level of the whole study: An earlier analysis of several hundred of the donors reported about 260 Gb of sequence data and about 120 million unique TCR beta sequences obtained from some 170 million T cells. An early release covering roughly 600 HLA-typed donors comprised around 300 gigabases of sequencing data and around 86 million unique TCR sequences. Among the roughly 390 genotyped donors, approximately 82% belonged to the genetic ancestry cluster associated with self-reported Caucasian donors. The study was designed to test whether signatures of past pathogen exposure could be identified by cataloging public T cell receptors. The study used immunosequencing to profile the T cell repertoires of some 600 subjects and linked those repertoires to cytomegalovirus serostatus. In addition to the first cohort of approximately 670 subjects, a separate validation cohort of approximately 130 different subjects was used. To predict cytomegalovirus infection status, the study combined high-throughput TCR immunosequencing, statistical association of individual TCRs with disease status, and machine learning. To study patterns of TCR occurrence, a later analysis re-analyzed previously published TCR beta repertoires from around 700 donors and added high-resolution HLA genotyping. The later analysis used no new phenotypic data to find candidate immune exposures, relying instead on TCR beta sequences and their occurrence across donors. An earlier analysis of approximately 630 of the donors applied high-throughput TCR beta sequencing to assess whether each TCR beta V gene segment acted as functional or pseudogenic. Alongside the repertoire data, information on donor age, sex, ethnicity and CMV serostatus was compiled. A later genetic analysis used genome-wide SNP genotypes for about three fifths of the 666 donors, treating that subset as a discovery cohort. Every repertoire in the discovery cohort had been generated on one and the same sequencing platform. HLA typing covered class I and class II loci at four-digit resolution. The number of typed donors differed by locus: roughly 629-630 for A, B, C, DRB1 and DQB1; some 500 for DQA1; some 610 for DPA1; and 400 to 480 for DPB1. Several DR-DQ haplotypes were treated as single units for association and clustering because of strong linkage in the cohort. Among some 410 genotyped donors of the cohort, an average of approximately 240,000 unique TCR beta nucleotide sequences was sequenced per donor, of which 15% to 20% were non-productive.

Libraries were built with the immunoSEQ multiplex PCR assay. The multiplex PCR relied on a mix of 60 forward primers for TCR Vbeta segments and 13 reverse primers for TCR Jbeta segments. A multiplex PCR assay on genomic DNA amplified the CDR3 region of rearranged TCR beta genes. Amplified TCR beta libraries were sequenced as 87-base-pair reads on the Illumina HiSeq System. In the authors' own workflow: A later analysis tallied roughly 76 million unique TCR beta chains across the 666 repertoires, and some 12 million of those chains were shared by two or more donors. Raw reads were error-corrected and collapsed into unique sequences by a nearest-neighbor algorithm in which closely related sequences were merged to remove PCR and sequencing errors. CDR3 sequences were aligned to IMGT reference sequences to assign V, D and J gene segments. Each retained sequence needed at least a six-nucleotide match to both a V gene segment and a J gene segment. Rearrangements were classified as productive when the CDR3 lacked stop codons and remained in frame with V and J, and all other rearrangements were classified as non-productive. Following IMGT convention, CDR3 was defined as the stretch from the second conserved V-encoded cysteine up to the conserved J-encoded phenylalanine. The earlier analysis of 500 to 750 of the donors excluded any sequence lacking an unambiguous match to a single V gene segment. In an earlier analysis of approximately 610 of the donors, V segments were called functional above 56.7% productive rearrangements and were called segregating when the between-donor standard deviation exceeded 5%. A statistical classification framework was built for diagnosing cytomegalovirus status from the catalog of TCR beta chain sequences. In a later analysis, V and J genes were assigned by comparing TCR nucleotide sequences against IMGT/GENE-DB human TR gene sequences. Using the TCRdist pipeline, a later analysis assigned CDR3 sequences along with most-parsimonious VDJ recombination scenarios. In a later analysis, each TCR beta chain was defined by its CDR3 amino acid sequence together with its V-gene family, and reads lacking a unique V-gene family were excluded. A later analysis removed 450 to 600 highly shared, low-generation-probability nucleotide sequences to deal with suspected cross-contamination and a sequencing artifact. For each public chain, a later analysis derived a clonal expansion index from normalized ranks of inferred template counts within each repertoire. Generation probabilities in a later analysis came from a VDJ recombination model fitted to out-of-frame rearrangements, and those results were checked against IGoR. Hypergeometric tests were used in a later analysis to score TCR-TCR, TCR-HLA and TCR-CMV co-occurrence, with a repertoire-size bias correction applied to the TCR pairs. False discovery rates were estimated in a later analysis by permuting HLA or CMV assignments 20 times. In a later analysis, co-occurring TCRs were grouped using DBSCAN, and TCRdist sequence similarity was added for clustering within HLA-allele-positive subsets. Repertoires with fewer than 30,000 or more than 120,000 public chains, plus five repertoires with anomalous nucleotide sharing, were excluded from co-occurrence clustering. Held by TCRdb, this immuneACCESS table contains in-frame sequences only and omits some clones. Under half of the omission traces to an unresolved V gene where checked; the cause of the rest is unknown. V and J calls and clone size are those listed in that table; D and trimming were worked out from the DNA. The sample records about 170,000 clones, approximately 79% of which are singletons. The ten largest clones take up around 0.97% of the sample.

As concerns this clone: Its antigen remains unidentified. Base quality data are lacking; no much larger clone is found one base away.

The cohort was made up of 500 to 850 healthy bone marrow donors. At the time of sampling, every cohort member was nominally healthy, though immune exposures that went unrecorded were likely present. The donor tested CMV seropositive and was one of the 289 seropositive cohort members. Every donor gave a peripheral blood sample, and the peripheral blood mononuclear cells from that sample were used for TCR beta sequencing. Genomic DNA extraction from the blood cell samples was performed with the Qiagen DNeasy Blood Extraction Kit. CDR1 SQVTM and CDR2 ANQGSEA were looked up in the germline V gene. The CDR3 sequence holds 14 residues, the cysteine and phenylalanine included. Only CDR3 DNA remains: 42 bases, in frame from the first base. V has 6 bases trimmed and J has 4 bases trimmed; junction bases matching no gene number 8. The study at large found these results: For the cohort, immune exposure information was limited to CMV serostatus. Presence/absence analyses assumed roughly uniform sequencing depth across donors, an assumption that may not hold. HLA typing was unavailable for some donors at each locus, so association tests used only the typed subset. A later analysis reported that several top co-occurrence clusters appeared linked to parvovirus B19, influenza, CMV and Epstein-Barr virus. The study gave a list of about 160 TCR beta chains associated with cytomegalovirus. Compared with the approximately 720-donor mean, donors in an Asian-associated ancestry cluster had fewer N-insertions in productive TCRs, according to a later genetic analysis. Compared with equally common non-associated chains, HLA-associated TCR beta chains in a later analysis were more clonally expanded and had lower generation probabilities. In a later analysis, the rate of TCR association differed among HLA loci, with DRB1 alleles having the most associated TCRs and HLA-C alleles having the fewest. The authors suggested that the approach could potentially be generalized to other disease states and immunological phenotypes. In a later genetic analysis, a missense DCLRE1C variant was associated with V-gene and J-gene trimming of TCR beta chains, and the association was replicated in an independent cohort. Across donors, most TCR sequences were observed very rarely, whereas some public TCRs were present in many individuals. At a false discovery rate of 0.05, a later analysis linked 16,000 or so TCR beta sequences to specific HLA alleles. The cohort was sequenced for TCR beta chains only, and without alpha or paired-chain data the features that could be detected were limited. According to a later analysis, most CMV-associated TCR beta chains appeared to be HLA-restricted, and the HLA associations seemed to be driven largely by CMV exposure. When HLA alleles, especially DR and DQ, strongly co-occurred, TCR associations were difficult to assign to individual alleles. In an earlier analysis of 587 of the donors, most TCR beta V segments appeared in productive rearrangements about 87% or about 30% of the time, broadly matching IMGT annotations. Linkage disequilibrium might explain the correlated functional status among segregating V segments, but an unknown experimental factor could not be excluded. A cluster of highly shared sequence variants was judged likely to represent a technical artifact of the sequencing pipeline. A further reported finding was that TCR beta sequences accurately predicted the HLA-A and HLA-B alleles for most subjects in the first cohort. In vitro tests confirmed that a few of the cytomegalovirus-associated TCR beta chains recognize cytomegalovirus antigens. Roughly 15 rarely observed V segments, including chromosome 9 orphons, were excluded from the earlier analysis of about 600 of the donors because counts were too low. Cytomegalovirus status was reported to be diagnosed by the classifier with high specificity and sensitivity in both the original and validation cohorts. Some IMGT-functional V segments, including TRBV6-2 and TRBV6-3, could not be told apart with the 87-base-pair reads, so those segments were excluded.

Input material: PBMCs. This TCR was sampled from a woman in her 50s in good health and CMV-seropositive. The chain joins TRBV29-1 to TRBJ2-1, and 8 junctional nucleotides match TRBD1. The CDR3 here reads CSVSRDRRYNEQFF. The nucleotide sequence is given as TGCAGCGTCAGCCGGGACAGGAGGTACAATGAGCAGTTCTTC.